A single sample gave rise to the 20 T cell receptor beta chains below, sequenced in a study of T cell responses to AZD1222 COVID-19 vaccine. Assay used: immunoSEQ multiplex PCR; TCRdb lists only in-frame clones, some missing. The sample gives 180,000 or so clones, around 88% of which show up once; roughly 8% is in the top ten. The input for sequencing was peripheral blood, taken on day 0 of AZD1222 vaccination. The receptor source for this set is an adult in good health.

This clone occurred once. The chain couples TRBV9 to TRBJ2-7, with unresolved D. Trimming cost V 0 bases and J 0 bases, with 13 bases left between them. Germline lookup yields CDR1 SGDLS and CDR2 YYNGEE. The CDR3 is made up of 16 amino acids. The chain's CDR3 is CASSVEGNLSSYEQYF. The DNA of the CDR3 is TGTGCCAGCAGCGTAGAAGGCAACCTGAGCTCCTACGAGCAGTACTTC.

The chain joins TRBV7-7 to TRBJ2-2; 9 nucleotides match TRBD1. Germline V gene sequence: CDR1 SSHAT, CDR2 FNYEAQ (reference sequence). V lost 6 bases and J lost 0; bases outside the gene matches: 11. The CDR3 loop spans 18 amino acids. CDR3 sequence reads: CASSHTEGQGPNTGELFF. The CDR3 DNA reads as TGTGCCAGCAGTCACACCGAAGGACAGGGGCCGAACACCGGGGAGCTGTTTTTT.

The rearrangement links TRBV5-1 to TRBJ2-2, with D unresolved. The V gene lost 1 base and the J gene lost 2 bases, with 15 bases spanning the gap. CDR1 and CDR2 (germline): SGHRS, YFSETQ. The CDR3 totals 17 residues. Written as DNA, the CDR3 is TGCGCCAGCAGCTTGTTTCTGGACGGAAGAAACACCGGGGAGCTGTTTTTT. It yields the protein CASSLFLDGRNTGELFF. Full variable domain (outside the CDR3, taken from reference TRBV5-1 and TRBJ2-2): KAGVTQTPRYLIKTRGQQVTLSCSPISGHRSVSWYQQTPGQGLQFLFEYFSETQRNKGNFPGRFSGRQFSNSRSEMNVSTLELGDSALYLCASSLFLDGRNTGELFFGEGSRLTVL.

A few counts support this clone. The rearrangement links TRBV5-4 to TRBJ1-1; D call uncertain. Per the germline V gene, CDR1 is SGHNT and CDR2 is YYREEE (reference sequence). V was clipped by 0 bases and J by 1 base, with 7 bases between them. The CDR3 has 14 amino acids. CDR3 sequence (DNA): TGTGCCAGCAGCTTGGAGGTCTGGAACACTGAAGCTTTCTTT. Encoded protein: CASSLEVWNTEAFF. Full variable domain (remainder filled in from reference TRBV5-4 and TRBJ1-1): ETGVTQSPTHLIKTRGQQVTLRCSSQSGHNTVSWYQQALGQGPQFIFQYYREEENGRGNFPPRFSGLQFPNYSSELNVNALELDDSALYLCASSLEVWNTEAFFGQGTRLTVV.

With regard to this clone: At the DNA level, this CDR3 is encoded by other sequences in the same sample as well. The V call is TRBV9, the J call TRBJ2-1; no definite D call. V lost 0 bases and J lost 4, with 2 bases in between. The CDR3 loop spans 12 amino acids. Germline V gene lookup returns CDR1 SGDLS and CDR2 YYNGEE. CDR3 sequence reads: CASSVGYNEQFF. The CDR3 region has the DNA TGTGCCAGCAGCGTAGGGTACAATGAGCAGTTCTTC.

The V gene is TRBV6-5, the J gene TRBJ1-6; possible D gene TRBD1, 5 bases. V was cut by 7 bases and J by 3 bases, with 10 bases left in between. This CDR3 has 14 amino acids. Germline CDR1 MNHEY, CDR2 SVGAGI. CDR3 nucleotides: TGTGCCAGCACCAGGGCCAACTATAATTCACCCCTCCACTTT. Translation: CASTRANYNSPLHF.

The chain is built from TRBV27 and TRBJ1-6; D is possibly TRBD1 (5 bases). CDR1 is MNHEY and CDR2 is SMNVEV in the germline V gene (reference sequence). Trimming removed 6 bases at V and 4 bases at J, with 13 bases between. CDR3 length: 15 amino acids. CDR3 in amino acids: CASRSDIRYNSPLHF. For the CDR3, the DNA is TGTGCCAGCAGGTCGGACATTAGATATAATTCACCCCTCCACTTT.

DNA of the CDR3: TGTGCCAGCAAGGGAACGACAGAGGTTGGTGAGCAGTTCTTC. The encoded protein is CASKGTTEVGEQFF. V gene TRBV6-5 combines with J gene TRBJ2-1; weak D call: TRBD1 (5 bases). The CDR3 has 14 residues. V was cut by 7 bases and J by 9 bases, with 19 bases left in between. Germline-derived CDR1 and CDR2 are MNHEY and SVGAGI.

This rearrangement joins TRBV5-4 to TRBJ2-3; no firm D call. V lost 5 bases, J lost 0 bases, and 13 bases lay in between. CDR1 and CDR2 (germline): SGHNT, YYREEE (reference sequence). This CDR3 is built from 15 residues. The CDR3 loop reads CASRRQKTSTDTQYF. In nucleotides, the CDR3 is TGTGCCAGCAGGCGGCAGAAGACTAGCACAGATACGCAGTATTTT.

This chain links TRBV5-5 with TRBJ2-7, with TRBD1 identical over 8 bases. The CDR3 has 14 amino acids. Germline V gives CDR1 SGHKS, CDR2 YYEKEE (reference sequence). Losses at the gene ends were 3 bases for V and 3 bases for J; bases not matched to a gene: 5. The CDR3 nucleotides read TGTGCCAGCAGCTCCGGACAGGGCTACTACGAGCAGTACTTC. This encodes CASSSGQGYYEQYF. Combining the CDR3 with reference TRBV5-5 and TRBJ2-7 gives the whole variable domain DAGVTQSPTHLIKTRGQQVTLRCSPISGHKSVSWYQQVLGQGPQFIFQYYEKEERGRGNFPDRFSARQFPNYSSELNVNALLLGDSALYLCASSSGQGYYEQYFGPGTRLTVT.

The rearrangement joins TRBV30 to TRBJ1-3; no clear D gene. The V gene lost 0 bases and the J gene lost 9 bases, with 21 bases spanning the gap. This CDR3 region has 16 residues. Germline-derived CDR1 and CDR2 are GTSNPN and SVGIG (reference sequence). CDR3 DNA sequence: TGTGCCTGGAGTGTCGGACGAGGCCTCTCTGGGAGCACCATATATTTT. It is translated as CAWSVGRGLSGSTIYF. Combining the CDR3 with reference TRBV30 and TRBJ1-3 gives the whole variable domain SQTIHQWPATLVQPVGSPLSLECTVEGTSNPNLYWYRQAAGRGLQLLFYSVGIGQISSEVPQNLSASRPQDRQFILSSKKLLLSDSGFYLCAWSVGRGLSGSTIYFGEGSWLTVV.

The chain combines TRBV7-9 with TRBJ1-1, with no clear D. CDR3 length: 14 residues. Germline assignment: CDR1 SEHNR and CDR2 FQNEAQ (reference sequence). Trimming took off 5 bases at V and 3 bases at J, with 13 bases between the two ends. CDR3 amino acids: CASSQTRSYTEAFF. The CDR3 nucleotides read TGTGCCAGCAGCCAGACCCGCAGTTACACTGAAGCTTTCTTT.

The J gene is TRBJ1-1, the V gene TRBV10-3; D is ambiguous. CDR1 ENHRY and CDR2 SYGVKD come from the germline V gene. The CDR3 covers 13 residues. Trimming left V 10 bases short and J 3 bases short, with 15 bases between. The CDR3 nucleotides are TGTGCCACCGCACTCCTTCGGGACACTGAAGCTTTCTTT. Translated: CATALLRDTEAFF.

This clone appeared once. The gene calls are TRBV7-6 and TRBJ1-2; 7 nucleotides line up with TRBD1. V was clipped by 4 bases and J by 5 bases; unmatched bases: 10. Germline V gene sequence: CDR1 SGHVS, CDR2 FNYEAQ. This CDR3 is built from 15 residues. CDR3 nucleotide sequence: TGTGCCAGCAGCTCATATGAGGGACAGAATTATGGCTACACCTTC. It specifies CASSSYEGQNYGYTF.

The rearrangement joins TRBV4-3 to TRBJ1-6, with unresolved D. The V gene's germline CDR1 is LGHNA and CDR2 YSLEER. The CDR3 covers 14 residues. V lost 4 bases, J lost 11 bases, and 15 bases lay in between. This CDR3 reads CASSRLRREPPLHF. In DNA, the CDR3 is TGCGCCAGCAGCCGTTTACGTAGGGAGCCACCCCTCCACTTT.

The rearrangement uses TRBV5-1 and TRBJ1-2; 9 positions match TRBD1. Germline CDR1 SGHRS, CDR2 YFSETQ. The CDR3 length is 14 residues. V lost 6 bases, J lost 7 bases, and 10 bases stayed unmatched. The CDR3 sequence: CASTLLGQGGGYTF. The CDR3 DNA is TGCGCCAGCACTCTCCTGGGACAGGGAGGTGGCTACACCTTC.

CDR3 sequence: CASSLEGTAWGNQPQHF. The CDR3 DNA follows: TGTGCCAGCAGCTTAGAAGGGACAGCCTGGGGTAATCAGCCCCAGCATTTT. J is TRBJ1-5 and V is TRBV7-2; TRBD1 aligns across 7 bases. CDR3 length: 17 amino acids. Germline assignment: CDR1 SGHTA and CDR2 FQGNSA. V was clipped by 1 base and J by 4 bases; unmatched bases: 10. Complete variable domain (other parts from reference TRBV7-2 and TRBJ1-5): GAGVSQSPSNKVTEKGKDVELRCDPISGHTALYWYRQSLGQGLEFLIYFQGNSAPDKSGLPSDRFSAERTGGSVSTLTIQRTQQEDSAVYLCASSLEGTAWGNQPQHFGDGTRLSIL.

This chain connects TRBV7-2 to TRBJ2-7; D is perhaps TRBD1 or TRBD2 (6 bases each). The CDR3 is 17 residues long. V was shortened by 2 bases and J by 5 bases, with 22 bases between the two germline ends. Germline V gene sequence: CDR1 SGHTA, CDR2 FQGNSA. CDR3 residues: CASSLKFSGYREDEQYF. The CDR3 bases are TGTGCCAGCAGCTTAAAATTCTCGGGCTACAGGGAGGACGAGCAGTACTTC.

This chain joins TRBV2 and TRBJ2-5; D is perhaps TRBD2 (6 bases). Trimming stripped 0 bases from V and 4 bases from J, with 18 bases between. The CDR3 length is 17 residues. Germline loops: CDR1 SNHLY, CDR2 FYNNEI. The CDR3: CASSEASRWSGGETQYF. The CDR3 region has the DNA TGTGCCAGCAGTGAAGCCTCACGGTGGTCCGGGGGAGAGACCCAGTACTTC.

The gene calls are TRBV6-1 and TRBJ2-1; unclear D gene. The ends were cut back, 1 base at V and 12 bases at J, with 13 bases in the middle. The CDR3 runs 13 residues. Germline assignment: CDR1 MNHNS and CDR2 SASEGT. The CDR3 nucleotides read TGTGCCAGCAGTGAAGAGGAGACCCTTTGGCAGTTCTTC. Translating gives CASSEEETLWQFF.